The 32 T cell receptor beta chains below all came from one sample that was sequenced in a study of CD8 T cells in ankylosing spondylitis. TCRdb reprocessed the 5' RACE reads with MiXCR, giving one entry per CDR3 protein. The repertoire holds hundreds of thousands of distinct CDR3 sequences, roughly 8% seen once, with approximately 4.8% in the top ten. Sequenced material: blood, either unsorted or a sorted T cell fraction (not recorded which). These receptor sequences come from a female donor with ankylosing spondylitis or in good health (not recorded which).

In this sample, this clonotype turned up many times. The chain recombines TRBV20-1 with TRBJ1-4, with D hard to call. The germline gives CDR1 DFQATT, CDR2 SNEGSKA (reference sequence). The CDR3 is 12 amino acids. V gave up 0 bases and J gave up 14 bases, with 13 bases separating them. The CDR3 loop reads CSARDLTPELFF. CDR3 bases: TGCAGTGCTAGAGATCTGACTCCCGAGCTGTTTTTT.

The chain combines TRBV7-6 with TRBJ2-3; 8 positions match TRBD2. The CDR3 covers 16 residues. CDR1 and CDR2 from the germline V gene are SGHVS and FNYEAQ. Trimming at V came to 3 bases and at J to 3 bases, leaving 8 bases not matched to a gene. In nucleotides, the CDR3 is TGTGCCAGCAGCTTGGGACTAGGAGTGATTACAGATACGCAGTATTTT. It translates to CASSLGLGVITDTQYF. Combining the CDR3 with reference TRBV7-6 and TRBJ2-3 gives the whole variable domain GAGVSQSPRYKVTKRGQDVALRCDPISGHVSLYWYRQALGQGPEFLTYFNYEAQQDKSGLPNDRFSAERPEGSISTLTIQRTEQRDSAMYRCASSLGLGVITDTQYFGPGTRLTVL.

This chain uses TRBV29-1 with TRBJ2-2; 10 bases agree with TRBD1. CDR3 length: 16 residues. Germline values: CDR1 SQVTM, CDR2 ANQGSEA. Trimming at V came to 6 bases and at J to 5 bases, leaving 12 bases not matched to a gene. In DNA form, the CDR3 reads TGCAGCGTCGTGACCGGGACAGGGGAGAAGACCGGGGAGCTGTTTTTT. Translation: CSVVTGTGEKTGELFF.

In this sample, this clonotype turned up many times. The CDR3 nucleotides read TGTGCCAGCAGCGCCCCGGGCCTAGAGAATGAGCAGTTCTTC. Residues: CASSAPGLENEQFF. The V call is TRBV4-2, the J call TRBJ2-1; D not resolved. CDR3 length equals 14 residues. Germline CDR1 reads LGHNA; CDR2 reads YNFKEQ. Trimming removed 5 bases at V and 7 bases at J, with 15 bases between.

This clonotype was picked up many times. The genes are TRBV7-2 and TRBJ2-3; D is unclear. V was pared by 4 bases and J by 3 bases, with 5 bases between. This CDR3 spans 12 amino acids. Looked up from germline, CDR1 is SGHTA and CDR2 is FQGNSA. The CDR3 here is CASSSPTDTQYF. As DNA, the CDR3 is TGTGCCAGCAGCTCCCCGACAGATACGCAGTATTTT.

V usage is TRBV6-1 and J usage is TRBJ2-7, with 13 bases lining up with TRBD2. The length of the CDR3 is 14 residues. Trimming removed 5 bases from V and 10 bases from J; junction bases left unmatched: 8. The germline gives CDR1 MNHNS, CDR2 SASEGT. The CDR3 here is CASSLTSGRNPQYF. The CDR3 DNA sequence: TGTGCCAGCAGTCTGACTAGCGGGAGGAACCCTCAGTACTTC.

The table lists this clonotype with many counts. V and J are TRBV5-1 and TRBJ2-1, with D uncertain. V was clipped by 4 bases and J by 0 bases, with 11 bases between them. The CDR3 is 15 residues long. Germline V gives CDR1 SGHRS, CDR2 YFSETQ. This CDR3 reads CASSPDGRSYNEQFF. Written as DNA, the CDR3 is TGCGCCAGCAGCCCCGACGGCCGCTCCTACAATGAGCAGTTCTTC.

The table lists this clonotype with a count of one. This chain's CDR3 is CSVVGGRTKAFF. The CDR3, as DNA: TGCAGCGTTGTAGGGGGCAGGACTAAAGCTTTCTTT. V is TRBV29-1 and J is TRBJ1-1; 7 bases line up with TRBD1. Germline CDR1 is SQVTM and CDR2 is ANQGSEA. This CDR3 comprises 12 residues. The ends lost 4 bases at V and 9 bases at J; junction bases unmatched: 8.

This clonotype was detected ten times or more. This chain links TRBV6-2 or TRBV6-3 with TRBJ1-1; a weak D match, TRBD1 (5 bases). This CDR3 region has 14 residues. Trimming shortened V by 7 bases and J by 3 bases, and 15 bases separated the two germline ends. CDR1 and CDR2 (germline): MNHEY, SVGEGT. CDR3 sequence reads: CASTYPGTDTEAFF. CDR3 nucleotides: TGTGCCAGCACCTACCCAGGGACGGACACTGAAGCTTTCTTT.

This clonotype has at least ten counts. The rearrangement uses TRBV7-3 and TRBJ1-6; TRBD1 might be the D (6 bases). The V end was cut by 3 bases, the J end by 6 bases, with 9 bases between. The CDR3 is 14 amino acids. Germline CDR1 is SGHTA and CDR2 is FQGTGA. For the CDR3, the DNA is TGTGCCAGCAGCTTGGGGGCGAGTAATTCACCCCTCCACTTT. This codes for CASSLGASNSPLHF.

The sample holds many counts of this clonotype. V gene TRBV6-5 combines with J gene TRBJ2-4; 10 bases line up with TRBD1. The J segment lost 2 bases and the V segment lost 5 bases, leaving 6 bases of the junction unmatched. This CDR3 has 16 amino acids. Germline CDR1 reads MNHEY; CDR2 reads SVGAGI. In DNA, the CDR3 is TGTGCCAGCAGTCCGACAGGGGGCAAATCCAAAAACATTCAGTACTTC. Residues: CASSPTGGKSKNIQYF.

This clonotype appeared many times. The rearrangement joins TRBV29-1 to TRBJ2-7; possible D gene TRBD2, 5 bases. CDR3 size: 11 residues. The ends were cut back, 4 bases at V and 7 bases at J, with 11 bases in the middle. The germline V gene has CDR1 SQVTM and CDR2 ANQGSEA. As DNA, the CDR3 is TGCAGCGTTGTTGATCCGGGAGAGCAGTACTTC. Its translation: CSVVDPGEQYF.

This clonotype was counted at least ten times. The genes are TRBV28 and TRBJ2-1; D not resolved. From germline, CDR1 is MDHEN and CDR2 SYDVKM. The CDR3 spans 13 residues. V was pared by 2 bases and J by 8 bases, with 10 bases between. Written as DNA, the CDR3 is TGTGCCAGCAGTTTAGGACGGCTGGATGAGCAGTTCTTC. This encodes CASSLGRLDEQFF. Full variable domain (outside the CDR3, taken from reference TRBV28 and TRBJ2-1): DVKVTQSSRYLVKRTGEKVFLECVQDMDHENMFWYRQDPGLGLRLIYFSYDVKMKEKGDIPEGYSVSREKKERFSLILESASTNQTSMYLCASSLGRLDEQFFGPGTRLTVL.

This clonotype was recorded many times. The chain carries TRBV20-1 and TRBJ2-3, with 11 bases lining up with TRBD2. Losses at the gene ends were 3 bases for V and 2 bases for J; bases not matched to a gene: 1. Germline CDR1 and CDR2: DFQATT and SNEGSKA (reference sequence). The length of the CDR3 is 14 residues. The CDR3 region has the DNA TGCAGTGCTAGGACTAGCGGGGCCACAGATACGCAGTATTTT. Protein sequence: CSARTSGATDTQYF.

In the case of this clonotype: The conserved phenylalanine or tryptophan is not found at the CDR3 terminus, so this likely reflects a read error. This rearrangement joins TRBV28 to TRBJ2-1; D is possibly TRBD1 (5 bases). CDR1 MDHEN and CDR2 SYDVKM come from the germline V gene. The CDR3 is 13 amino acids. CDR3 in amino acids: CASSFRMDNGQFL. DNA of the CDR3: TGTGCCAGCAGTTTCCGGATGGACAATGGGCAGTTCTTA.

This clonotype was recorded at least ten times. The chain links TRBV20-1 to TRBJ2-7; 8 bases map to TRBD1. In germline, CDR1 is DFQATT, CDR2 SNEGSKA (reference sequence). The CDR3 is made up of 16 amino acids. The V segment lost 6 bases and the J segment 7 bases; nucleotides outside the gene matches: 20. The CDR3 coding sequence is TGCAGTGCCAACCGCCGTGGGGACAGGTTAGCTGGGGAGCAGTACTTC. This sequence encodes CSANRRGDRLAGEQYF.

CDR3 sequence: CASSQIGRAGELFF. The CDR3 nucleotides read TGCGCCAGCAGCCAGATAGGGAGAGCCGGGGAGCTGTTTTTT. The J gene is TRBJ2-2, the V gene TRBV4-3; tentatively, D is TRBD2 (5 bases). This CDR3 spans 14 amino acids. The V gene lost 3 bases and the J gene lost 6 bases, with 11 bases spanning the gap. Germline loops: CDR1 LGHNA, CDR2 YSLEER.

This clonotype was counted at least ten times. The chain joins TRBV11-2 to TRBJ2-1; perhaps D is TRBD1 or TRBD2 (6 bases each). V shed 2 bases and J shed 0 bases, with 14 bases lying between them. This CDR3 region has 17 residues. CDR1 is SGHAT, CDR2 FQNNGV, per germline. Here the CDR3 DNA reads TGTGCCAGCAGCTTAAGGGGGGCTGAAAGCTCCTACAATGAGCAGTTCTTC. It yields the protein CASSLRGAESSYNEQFF. The full variable domain, its missing parts supplied by reference TRBV11-2 and TRBJ2-1, is EAGVAQSPRYKIIEKRQSVAFWCNPISGHATLYWYQQILGQGPKLLIQFQNNGVVDDSQLPKDRFSAERLKGVDSTLKIQPAKLEDSAVYLCASSLRGAESSYNEQFFGPGTRLTVL.

This clonotype was seen at least ten times. The V gene is TRBV20-1, the J gene TRBJ2-7; 9 bases are a match to TRBD1. Germline CDR1 and CDR2: DFQATT and SNEGSKA (reference sequence). Trimming cost V 5 bases and J 6 bases; bases outside gene matches: 11. The length of the CDR3 is 14 residues. The chain's CDR3 is CSAFPGTGYGEQYF. DNA of the CDR3: TGCAGTGCTTTTCCCGGGACAGGGTATGGCGAGCAGTACTTC.

Turning to this clonotype: A much larger clone differs from this one at a single base, so this may be a read error. V usage is TRBV3-1 and J usage is TRBJ1-3, with D maybe TRBD1 (5 bases). The CDR3 runs 15 residues. Germline V gives CDR1 LGHDT, CDR2 YNNKEL (reference sequence). CDR3 sequence: CACSQHRSSGNTIYF. The CDR3 region has the DNA TGTGCCTGCAGCCAACACAGGTCCTCTGGAAACACCATATATTTT.

This clonotype was picked up a small number of times. A much larger clone is a single base away; this may be a read error. V and J are TRBV4-3 and TRBJ2-1; no reliable D call. Germline CDR1 LGHNA, CDR2 YSLEER. This CDR3 has 15 amino acids. CDR3 amino acids: CASSQIISLVNAQFF. Here the CDR3 DNA reads TGCGCCAGCAGCCAAATAATATCCCTAGTCAATGCGCAGTTCTTC.

This clonotype was found many times. The chain is built from TRBV29-1 and TRBJ2-1; either TRBD1 or TRBD2 may supply D (5 bases each). Germline CDR1 reads SQVTM; CDR2 reads ANQGSEA. V lost 4 bases to trimming and J lost 4 bases, with 14 bases between them. This CDR3 has 14 amino acids. DNA of the CDR3: TGCAGCGTTGTGGGGACGGAGTTTTACAATGAGCAGTTCTTC. It encodes CSVVGTEFYNEQFF.

This clonotype was observed many times. The chain uses TRBV12-3 or TRBV12-4 and TRBJ1-5; D is unclear. The V end lost 7 bases, the J end lost 6 bases, and 13 bases lay between the germline ends. The CDR3 totals 13 residues. CDR3: CASTLSVGQPQHF. CDR3 coding DNA: TGTGCCAGCACCTTATCCGTTGGTCAGCCCCAGCATTTT.

Many counts were recorded for this clonotype. The chain uses TRBV20-1 and TRBJ2-1, with 10 bases identical to TRBD2. The trim removed 0 bases at V and 8 bases at J, leaving 4 bases unmatched. This CDR3 is 14 amino acids long. CDR1 and CDR2 from the germline V gene are DFQATT and SNEGSKA (reference sequence). The DNA of the CDR3 is TGCAGTGCTAGAGAGGCTAGCGGGAGCCATGAGCAGTTCTTC. It codes for CSAREASGSHEQFF.

This clonotype was found many times. The gene calls are TRBV10-3 and TRBJ2-1; the match to TRBD2 covers 8 bases. Germline V gene lookup returns CDR1 ENHRY and CDR2 SYGVKD. This CDR3 region has 14 residues. The V and J ends lost 6 bases and 6 bases, in that order; junction bases with no gene match: 7. The CDR3 region is CAISGLAGGNEQFF. CDR3 sequence (DNA): TGTGCCATCAGCGGACTAGCTGGGGGCAATGAGCAGTTCTTC.

This clonotype was seen many times. The chain uses TRBV29-1 and TRBJ2-1; 9 bases line up with TRBD2. The CDR3 is 15 amino acids. The trim removed 7 bases at V and 7 bases at J, leaving 14 bases unmatched. Germline CDR1 and CDR2: SQVTM and ANQGSEA. CDR3 in amino acids: CSAAPRSGRFNEQFF. The CDR3 DNA reads TGCAGCGCCGCCCCCAGAAGCGGGAGGTTTAATGAGCAGTTCTTC.

This chain uses TRBV10-3 with TRBJ2-5; the D is unclear. Trimming removed 0 bases from V and 5 bases from J, with 4 bases in between. The CDR3 contains 12 residues. Germline V gene data show CDR1 as ENHRY and CDR2 as SYGVKD. The CDR3 nucleotides are TGTGCCATCAGTGAGTCGAGGGAGACCCAGTACTTC. It codes for CAISESRETQYF.

This clonotype has ten or more counts. The chain carries TRBV7-9 and TRBJ2-1, with 7 positions matching TRBD2. With 5 bases clipped from V and 0 bases from J, the junction kept 4 bases outside the gene matches. The CDR3 is made up of 15 amino acids. The germline V gene encodes CDR1 SEHNR and CDR2 FQNEAQ (reference sequence). The CDR3 nucleotides are TGTGCCAGCAGCCAAGGACTAGTCTCCTACAATGAGCAGTTCTTC. It is translated as CASSQGLVSYNEQFF. Filled out from reference TRBV7-9 and TRBJ2-1, the complete variable domain reads DTGVSQNPRHKITKRGQNVTFRCDPISEHNRLYWYRQTLGQGPEFLTYFQNEAQLEKSRLLSDRFSAERPKGSFSTLEIQRTEQGDSAMYLCASSQGLVSYNEQFFGPGTRLTVL.

This clonotype occurred many times. The chain recombines TRBV6-5 with TRBJ2-4; D perhaps matches TRBD2 (6 bases). Between the trimmed V and J ends, which lost 0 bases and 6 bases, there was a span of 12 bases. The CDR3 runs 15 residues. The germline CDR1 and CDR2 sequences are MNHEY and SVGAGI. The CDR3: CASSYSAGRPNIQYF. The CDR3 DNA reads as TGTGCCAGCAGTTACTCGGCGGGACGACCAAACATTCAGTACTTC.

This clonotype was picked up many times. The V and J genes are TRBV6-4 and TRBJ2-2; no definite D call. The V gene's germline CDR1 is MRHNA and CDR2 SNTAGT. The CDR3 runs to 14 residues. Trimming left V 8 bases short and J 2 bases short, with 12 bases between. The CDR3: CASQPRPNTGELFF. The CDR3 DNA reads TGTGCCAGCCAACCTAGGCCTAACACCGGGGAGCTGTTTTTT.

A few counts support this clonotype. The rearrangement uses TRBV14 and TRBJ2-3; 7 bases are a match to TRBD2. The CDR3 spans 14 residues. Trimming removed 3 bases from V and 6 bases from J; junction bases left unmatched: 6. The germline gives CDR1 SGHDN, CDR2 FVKESK. The CDR3 protein is CASSQGRVMDTQYF. The CDR3 DNA reads as TGTGCCAGCAGCCAGGGGAGGGTGATGGATACGCAGTATTTT.

At least ten counts were recorded for this clonotype. The chain recombines TRBV27 with TRBJ2-1; D gene ambiguous. V lost 0 bases to trimming and J lost 6 bases, with 12 bases between them. Germline assignment: CDR1 MNHEY and CDR2 SMNVEV (reference sequence). This CDR3 is 15 amino acids long. The CDR3 protein is CASSLSRPRPNEQFF. The DNA for the CDR3 is TGTGCCAGCAGTTTATCAAGACCCCGCCCCAATGAGCAGTTCTTC.